This T cell receptor beta chain was obtained from a study of CD8+CD57+ T cells in acquired aplastic anemia. Across the study: Mean yield of DNA from sorted CD4+ and CD8+ cells was 2.5 to 4 ug. Broader study findings: A significant difference in CD8+ Simpson's diversity between patients and controls was not found. It was found that twenty-nine CD8+ CDR3 sequences were shared between patients and controls.

The V end was cut by 4 bases, the J end by 6 bases, with 16 bases between. CDR1 is MRHNA, CDR2 SNTAGT, per germline. The CDR3 loop spans 14 amino acids. CDR3 and TCR beta VDJ profiling relied on a genomic DNA template. One entry per CDR3 protein, called by TCRdb with MiXCR from the reads. The table includes 250,000 to 300,000 distinct CDR3 sequences, approximately 57% detected once. This clonotype came up a few times. What it binds is not known. Sequenced: sorted CD4+, CD8+, or CD8+CD57+ T cells (not recorded which) from PBMCs. The gene calls are TRBV6-4 and TRBJ2-7; either TRBD1 or TRBD2 may supply D (5 bases each). The sequence was collected from a human donor with severe aplastic anemia or a healthy control (not recorded which). The CDR3 here is CASSATVGTGEQYF. DNA for the CDR3: TGTGCCAGCAGTGCAACGGTAGGGACGGGCGAGCAGTACTTC.